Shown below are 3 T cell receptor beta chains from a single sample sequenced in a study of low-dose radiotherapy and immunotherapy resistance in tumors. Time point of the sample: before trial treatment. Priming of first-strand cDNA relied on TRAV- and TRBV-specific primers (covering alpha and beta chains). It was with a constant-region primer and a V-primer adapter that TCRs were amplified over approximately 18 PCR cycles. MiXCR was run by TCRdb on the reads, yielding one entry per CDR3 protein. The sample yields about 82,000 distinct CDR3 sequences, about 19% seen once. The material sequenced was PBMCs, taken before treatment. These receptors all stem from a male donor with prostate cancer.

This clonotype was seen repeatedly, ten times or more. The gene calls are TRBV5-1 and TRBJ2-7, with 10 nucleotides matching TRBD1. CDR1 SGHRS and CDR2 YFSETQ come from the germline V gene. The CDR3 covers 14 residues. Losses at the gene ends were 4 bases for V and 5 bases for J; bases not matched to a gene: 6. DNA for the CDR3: TGCGCCAGCAGCGGGGGACAGGGGTCCAACGAGCAGTACTTC. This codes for CASSGGQGSNEQYF. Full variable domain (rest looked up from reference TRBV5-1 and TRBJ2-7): KAGVTQTPRYLIKTRGQQVTLSCSPISGHRSVSWYQQTPGQGLQFLFEYFSETQRNKGNFPGRFSGRQFSNSRSEMNVSTLELGDSALYLCASSGGQGSNEQYFGPGTRLTVT.

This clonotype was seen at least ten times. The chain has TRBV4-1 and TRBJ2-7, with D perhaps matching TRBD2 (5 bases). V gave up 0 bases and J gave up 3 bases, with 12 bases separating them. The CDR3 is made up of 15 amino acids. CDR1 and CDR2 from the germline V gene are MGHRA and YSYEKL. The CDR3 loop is CASSQEPTTSYEQYF. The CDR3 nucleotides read TGCGCCAGCAGCCAAGAACCGACTACTAGCTACGAGCAGTACTTC.

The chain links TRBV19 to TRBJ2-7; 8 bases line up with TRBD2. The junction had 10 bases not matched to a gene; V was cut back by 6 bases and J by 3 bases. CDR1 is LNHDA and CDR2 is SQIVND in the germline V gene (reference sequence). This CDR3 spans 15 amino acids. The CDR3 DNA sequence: TGTGCCAGTAGGGGGACGAGCGGGGGCCTCTACGAGCAGTACTTC. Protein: CASRGTSGGLYEQYF.